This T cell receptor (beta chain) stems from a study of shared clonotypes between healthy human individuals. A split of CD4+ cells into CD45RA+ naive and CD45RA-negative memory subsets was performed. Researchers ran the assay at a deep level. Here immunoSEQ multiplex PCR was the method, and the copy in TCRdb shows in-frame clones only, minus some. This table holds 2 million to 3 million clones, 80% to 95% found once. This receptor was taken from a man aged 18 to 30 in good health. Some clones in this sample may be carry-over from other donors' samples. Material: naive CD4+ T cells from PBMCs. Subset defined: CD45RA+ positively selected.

The CDR3 DNA reads TGTGCCAGCAGTTTCTCCCCTGAGTACGAGCAGTACTTC. Translation: CASSFSPEYEQYF. The rearrangement links TRBV28 to TRBJ2-7; D remains unclear. The CDR3 length is 13 residues. The germline CDR1 and CDR2 sequences are MDHEN and SYDVKM. With 3 bases removed from V and 4 bases from J, the gap between germline ends came to 10 bases.